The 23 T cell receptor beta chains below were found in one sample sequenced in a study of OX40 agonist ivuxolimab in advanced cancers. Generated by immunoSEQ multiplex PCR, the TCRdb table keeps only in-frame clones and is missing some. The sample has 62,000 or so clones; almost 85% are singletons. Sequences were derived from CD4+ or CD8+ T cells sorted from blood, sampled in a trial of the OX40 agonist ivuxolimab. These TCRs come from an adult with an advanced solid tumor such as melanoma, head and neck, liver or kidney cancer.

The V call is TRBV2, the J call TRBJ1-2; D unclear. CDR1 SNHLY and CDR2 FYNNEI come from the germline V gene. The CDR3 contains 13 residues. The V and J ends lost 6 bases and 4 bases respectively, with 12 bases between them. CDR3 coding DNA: TGTGCCAGCAGGAAAAGGACGGCCTATGGCTACACCTTC. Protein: CASRKRTAYGYTF. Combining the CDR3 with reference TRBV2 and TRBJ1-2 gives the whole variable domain EPEVTQTPSHQVTQMGQEVILRCVPISNHLYFYWYRQILGQKVEFLVSFYNNEISEKSEIFDDQFSVERPDGSNFTLKIRSTKLEDSAMYFCASRKRTAYGYTFGSGTRLTVV.

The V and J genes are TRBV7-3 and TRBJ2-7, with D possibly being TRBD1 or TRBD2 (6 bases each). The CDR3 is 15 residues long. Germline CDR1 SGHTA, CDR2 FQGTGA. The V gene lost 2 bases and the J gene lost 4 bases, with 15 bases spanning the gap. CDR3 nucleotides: TGTGCCAGCAGCTTAGTAGGTCAGGGGAGGTACGAGCAGTACTTC. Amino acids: CASSLVGQGRYEQYF.

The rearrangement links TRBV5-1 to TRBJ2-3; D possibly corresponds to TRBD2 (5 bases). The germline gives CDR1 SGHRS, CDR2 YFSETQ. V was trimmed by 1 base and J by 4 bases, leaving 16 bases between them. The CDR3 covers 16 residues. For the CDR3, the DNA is TGCGCCAGCAGCTTGTACACGGGCCTTAGCGCAGATACGCAGTATTTT. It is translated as CASSLYTGLSADTQYF.

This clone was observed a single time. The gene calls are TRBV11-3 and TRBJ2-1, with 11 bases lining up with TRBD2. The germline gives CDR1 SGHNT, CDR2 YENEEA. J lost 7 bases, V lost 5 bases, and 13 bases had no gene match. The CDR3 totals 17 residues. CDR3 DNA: TGTGCCAGCAGCCCCCGATTAGCGGGAGGGCCAGTGAATGAGCAGTTCTTC. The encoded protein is CASSPRLAGGPVNEQFF.

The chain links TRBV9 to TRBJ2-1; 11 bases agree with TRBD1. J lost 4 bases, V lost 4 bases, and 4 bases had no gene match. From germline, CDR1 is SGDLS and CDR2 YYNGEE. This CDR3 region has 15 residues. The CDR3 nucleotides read TGTGCCAGCAGCATACGGGACAGGGGGTACAATGAGCAGTTCTTC. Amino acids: CASSIRDRGYNEQFF.

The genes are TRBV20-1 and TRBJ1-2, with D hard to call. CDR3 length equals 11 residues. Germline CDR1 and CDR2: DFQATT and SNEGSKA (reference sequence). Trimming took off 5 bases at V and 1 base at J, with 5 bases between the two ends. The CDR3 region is CSAPLNYGYTF. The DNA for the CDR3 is TGCAGTGCTCCCCTTAACTATGGCTACACCTTC.

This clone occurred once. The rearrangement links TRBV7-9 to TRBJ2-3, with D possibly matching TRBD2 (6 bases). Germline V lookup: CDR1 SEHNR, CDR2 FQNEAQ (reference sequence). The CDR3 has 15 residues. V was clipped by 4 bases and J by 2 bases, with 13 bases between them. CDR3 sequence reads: CASSSRRDFTDTQYF. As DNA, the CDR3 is TGTGCCAGCAGCTCTCGTAGGGACTTCACAGATACGCAGTATTTT.

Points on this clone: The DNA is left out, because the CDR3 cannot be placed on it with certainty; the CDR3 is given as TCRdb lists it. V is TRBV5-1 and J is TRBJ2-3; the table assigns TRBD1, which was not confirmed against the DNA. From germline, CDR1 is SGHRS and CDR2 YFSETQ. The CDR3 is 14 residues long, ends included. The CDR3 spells CASSLQDPSTSQYF.

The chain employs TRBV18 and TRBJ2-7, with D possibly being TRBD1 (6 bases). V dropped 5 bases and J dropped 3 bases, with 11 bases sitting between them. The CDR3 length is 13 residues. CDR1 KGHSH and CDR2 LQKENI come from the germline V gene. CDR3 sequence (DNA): TGTGCCAGCTCAGACGGACAGTTCTACGAGCAGTACTTC. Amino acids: CASSDGQFYEQYF.

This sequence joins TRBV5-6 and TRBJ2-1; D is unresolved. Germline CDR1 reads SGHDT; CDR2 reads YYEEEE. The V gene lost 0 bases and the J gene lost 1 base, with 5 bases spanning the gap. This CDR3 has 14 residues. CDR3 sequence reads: CASSLDHSYNEQFF. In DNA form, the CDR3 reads TGTGCCAGCAGCTTGGATCATTCCTACAATGAGCAGTTCTTC. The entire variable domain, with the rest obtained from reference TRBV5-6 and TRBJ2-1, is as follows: DAGVTQSPTHLIKTRGQQVTLRCSPKSGHDTVSWYQQALGQGPQFIFQYYEEEERQRGNFPDRFSGHQFPNYSSELNVNALLLGDSALYLCASSLDHSYNEQFFGPGTRLTVL.

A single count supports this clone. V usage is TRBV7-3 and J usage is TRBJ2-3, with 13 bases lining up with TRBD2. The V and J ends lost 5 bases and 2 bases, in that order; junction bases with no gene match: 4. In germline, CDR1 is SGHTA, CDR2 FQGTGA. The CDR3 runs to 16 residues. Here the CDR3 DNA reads TGTGCCAGCAGCGATGGACTAGCGGGAGCCACAGATACGCAGTATTTT. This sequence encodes CASSDGLAGATDTQYF. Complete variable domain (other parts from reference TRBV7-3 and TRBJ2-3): GAGVSQTPSNKVTEKGKYVELRCDPISGHTALYWYRQSLGQGPEFLIYFQGTGAADDSGLPNDRFFAVRPEGSVSTLKIQRTERGDSAVYLCASSDGLAGATDTQYFGPGTRLTVL.

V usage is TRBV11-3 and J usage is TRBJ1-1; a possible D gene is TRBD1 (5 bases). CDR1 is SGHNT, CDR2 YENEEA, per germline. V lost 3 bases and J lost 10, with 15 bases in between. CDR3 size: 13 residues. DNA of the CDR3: TGTGCCAGCAGCTTGGGGGAGGTGCGTGGAGCTTTCTTT. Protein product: CASSLGEVRGAFF.

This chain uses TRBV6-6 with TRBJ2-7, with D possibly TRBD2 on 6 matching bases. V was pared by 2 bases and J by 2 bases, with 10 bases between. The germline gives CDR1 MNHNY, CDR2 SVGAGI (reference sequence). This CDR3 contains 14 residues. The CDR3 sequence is CASSYGRGTYEQYF. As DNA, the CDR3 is TGTGCCAGCAGTTACGGGCGGGGCACCTACGAGCAGTACTTC.

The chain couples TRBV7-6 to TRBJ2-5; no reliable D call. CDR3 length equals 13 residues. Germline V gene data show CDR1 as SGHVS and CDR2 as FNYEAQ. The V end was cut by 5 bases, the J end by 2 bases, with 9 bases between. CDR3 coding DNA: TGTGCCAGCAGCCCCCTTGAGCAAGAGACCCAGTACTTC. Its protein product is CASSPLEQETQYF.

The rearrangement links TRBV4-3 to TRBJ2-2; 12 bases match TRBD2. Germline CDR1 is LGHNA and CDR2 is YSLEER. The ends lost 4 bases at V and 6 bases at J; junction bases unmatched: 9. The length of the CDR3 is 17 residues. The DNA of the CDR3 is TGCGCCAGCAGCCCGCCTCTAGCGGGAGGGCCGGCCGGGGAGCTGTTTTTT. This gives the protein CASSPPLAGGPAGELFF.

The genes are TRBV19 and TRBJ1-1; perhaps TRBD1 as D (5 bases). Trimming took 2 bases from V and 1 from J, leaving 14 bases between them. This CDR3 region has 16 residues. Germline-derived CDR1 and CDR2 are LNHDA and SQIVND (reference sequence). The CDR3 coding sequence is TGTGCCAGTAGTATAAGGGTCGAGGGGCGGAACACTGAAGCTTTCTTT. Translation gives CASSIRVEGRNTEAFF.

CDR3: CASRGGWSRTEAFF. The DNA for the CDR3 is TGTGCCAGCAGGGGGGGGTGGTCGAGGACTGAAGCTTTCTTT. The gene calls are TRBV11-2 and TRBJ1-1, with a weak D call TRBD1 (5 bases). Germline CDR1 is SGHAT and CDR2 is FQNNGV. CDR3 length: 14 residues. Trimming cost V 6 bases and J 5 bases, with 16 bases left between them.

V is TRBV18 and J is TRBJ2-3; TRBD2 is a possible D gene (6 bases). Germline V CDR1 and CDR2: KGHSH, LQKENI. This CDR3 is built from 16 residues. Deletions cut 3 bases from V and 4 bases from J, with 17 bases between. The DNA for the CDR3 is TGTGCCAGCTCACCCGTCGTCGGGAGCTCGCCAGATACGCAGTATTTT. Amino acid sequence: CASSPVVGSSPDTQYF.

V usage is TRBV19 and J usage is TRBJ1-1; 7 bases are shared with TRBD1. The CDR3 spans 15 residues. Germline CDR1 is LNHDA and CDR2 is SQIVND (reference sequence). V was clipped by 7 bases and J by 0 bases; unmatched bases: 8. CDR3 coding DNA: TGTGCCAGTACGGACAGGCCCTACATGAACACTGAAGCTTTCTTT. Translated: CASTDRPYMNTEAFF.

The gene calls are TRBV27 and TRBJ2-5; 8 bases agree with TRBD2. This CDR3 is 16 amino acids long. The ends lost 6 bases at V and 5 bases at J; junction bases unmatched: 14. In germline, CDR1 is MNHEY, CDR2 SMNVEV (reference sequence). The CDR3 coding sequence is TGTGCCAGCAGCGAGCGGGGGAGCGGGGCGGGGGAGACCCAGTACTTC. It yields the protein CASSERGSGAGETQYF.

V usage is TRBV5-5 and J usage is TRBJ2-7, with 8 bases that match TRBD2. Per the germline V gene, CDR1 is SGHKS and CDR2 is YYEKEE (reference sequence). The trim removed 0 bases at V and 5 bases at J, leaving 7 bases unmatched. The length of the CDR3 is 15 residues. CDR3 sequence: CASSLERVAGNEQYF. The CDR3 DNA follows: TGTGCCAGCAGCTTGGAGAGGGTAGCGGGAAACGAGCAGTACTTC.

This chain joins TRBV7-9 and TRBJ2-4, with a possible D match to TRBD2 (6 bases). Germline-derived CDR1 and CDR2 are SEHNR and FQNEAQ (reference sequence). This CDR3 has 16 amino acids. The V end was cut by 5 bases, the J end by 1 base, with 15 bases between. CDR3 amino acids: CASSGGLRFAKNIQYF. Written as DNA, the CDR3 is TGTGCCAGCAGCGGAGGACTACGGTTTGCCAAAAACATTCAGTACTTC.

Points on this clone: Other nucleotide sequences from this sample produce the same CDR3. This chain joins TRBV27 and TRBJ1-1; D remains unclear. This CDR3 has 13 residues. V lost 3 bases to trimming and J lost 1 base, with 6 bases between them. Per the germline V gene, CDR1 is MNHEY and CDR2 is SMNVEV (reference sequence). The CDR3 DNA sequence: TGTGCCAGCAGTTTCTTCAGGAACACTGAAGCTTTCTTT. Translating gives CASSFFRNTEAFF.